This T cell receptor (beta chain) was identified in a study of CD8+ T cells in alopecia areata. The authors extracted RNA and reverse transcribed it into cDNA as the sequencing template. The table came from immunoSEQ multiplex PCR; TCRdb's copy has only in-frame clones and leaves some out. The sample contains 95,000 to 150,000 clones, about 50% of which appear only once. Study-wide results and caveats: Relative to normal scalp, lesional scalp, especially alopecia totalis/universalis, showed higher clonality.

It was from alopecia areata patients that lesional scalp punch biopsies and peripheral blood were collected. This CDR3 has 13 amino acids. V was shortened by 0 bases and J by 0 bases, with 5 bases between the two germline ends. Germline loops: CDR1 SQVTM, CDR2 ANQGSEA. Only a few counts were recorded for this clone. Its target is unknown. The TCR originated in a human donor with alopecia areata. The chain employs TRBV29-1 and TRBJ1-2; no definite D call. Material: NKG2D-low CD8+ T cells sorted from blood. CDR3 sequence (DNA): TGCAGCGTTGAAGAGGGCCCTAACTATGGCTACACCTTC. This encodes CSVEEGPNYGYTF.